Listed here are 26 T cell receptor beta chains from one sample, sequenced in a study of blood T cell repertoires in COVID-19. The repertoire was sequenced with immunoSEQ multiplex PCR; TCRdb's copy has only in-frame clones and lacks some. The sample carries about 150,000 clones, 60% to 80% recorded once. Specimen: peripheral blood. These TCRs come from a man aged 50 to 59 with active or convalescent COVID-19.

The genes are TRBV19 and TRBJ2-7; D not resolved. The CDR3 loop spans 15 amino acids. Trimming stripped 5 bases from V and 3 bases from J, with 17 bases between. Germline assignment: CDR1 LNHDA and CDR2 SQIVND (reference sequence). CDR3 in amino acids: CASSPPGFPGYEQYF. The CDR3 nucleotides read TGTGCCAGTAGTCCCCCGGGTTTCCCGGGCTACGAGCAGTACTTC. The full variable domain, its missing parts supplied by reference TRBV19 and TRBJ2-7, is DGGITQSPKYLFRKEGQNVTLSCEQNLNHDAMYWYRQDPGQGLRLIYYSQIVNDFQKGDIAEGYSVSREKKESFPLTVTSAQKNPTAFYLCASSPPGFPGYEQYFGPGTRLTVT.

The V call is TRBV9, the J call TRBJ2-2; TRBD2 aligns across 10 bases. The germline V gene encodes CDR1 SGDLS and CDR2 YYNGEE. The CDR3 is made up of 19 amino acids. Trimming removed 1 base from V and 8 bases from J; junction bases left unmatched: 17. The CDR3 reads CASSVWSSGSVSRAGELFF. Written as DNA, the CDR3 is TGTGCCAGCAGCGTATGGTCTAGCGGGAGTGTTTCGCGGGCGGGGGAGCTGTTTTTT.

J is TRBJ2-7 and V is TRBV7-9, with D perhaps TRBD1 (6 bases). V lost 2 bases and J lost 6, with 8 bases in between. The CDR3 is 12 amino acids. Germline V gene data show CDR1 as SEHNR and CDR2 as FQNEAQ (reference sequence). In DNA form, the CDR3 reads TGTGCCAGCAGCTTACAGGGGACCGAGCAGTACTTC. It codes for CASSLQGTEQYF.

The chain employs TRBV2 and TRBJ1-4, with D possibly being TRBD1 (5 bases). Looked up from germline, CDR1 is SNHLY and CDR2 is FYNNEI. This CDR3 spans 16 amino acids. V lost 8 bases, J lost 3 bases, and 19 bases lay in between. CDR3 in DNA: TGTGCCAGCTTCGGTAGTTTCAGGGTCCCTAATGAAAAACTGTTTTTT. Protein sequence: CASFGSFRVPNEKLFF.

The gene calls are TRBV6-5 and TRBJ1-1; 7 nucleotides line up with TRBD1. CDR1 is MNHEY and CDR2 is SVGAGI in the germline V gene. CDR3 size: 12 residues. Trimming took 4 bases from V and 7 from J; bases not matched to a gene: 3. CDR3 DNA sequence: TGTGCCAGCAGTTTCAGACAGGGTGAAGCTTTCTTT. As protein: CASSFRQGEAFF.

The genes are TRBV5-6 and TRBJ2-7; TRBD1 matches at 11 bases. CDR3 length: 16 amino acids. The trim removed 4 bases at V and 2 bases at J, leaving 8 bases unmatched. The germline gives CDR1 SGHDT, CDR2 YYEEEE. In DNA form, the CDR3 reads TGTGCCAGCAGCGGGACCGGACAGGGGGCGACCTACGAGCAGTACTTC. It codes for CASSGTGQGATYEQYF.

The V gene is TRBV28, the J gene TRBJ2-3, with D maybe TRBD2 (6 bases). This CDR3 contains 15 residues. Germline V CDR1 and CDR2: MDHEN, SYDVKM. The V end lost 9 bases, the J end lost 0 bases, and 16 bases lay between the germline ends. CDR3 protein: CASYSGSPSTDTQYF. For the CDR3, the DNA is TGTGCCAGTTACAGCGGGTCACCTAGCACAGATACGCAGTATTTT.

The chain has TRBV3-1 (or the pseudogene TRBV3-2) and TRBJ2-7; D is ambiguous. The V and J ends lost 8 bases and 1 base respectively, with 12 bases between them. The CDR3 is 13 residues long. CDR1 and CDR2 (germline): LGHDT, YNNKEL (reference sequence). This CDR3 is CASGPNLSYEQYF. CDR3 DNA sequence: TGTGCCAGCGGGCCCAACCTTTCCTACGAGCAGTACTTC.

The chain combines TRBV28 with TRBJ1-3; D is perhaps TRBD1 (6 bases). The CDR3 length is 15 residues. The germline CDR1 and CDR2 sequences are MDHEN and SYDVKM. V gave up 8 bases and J gave up 0 bases, with 14 bases separating them. CDR3 in amino acids: CASAETGFSGNTIYF. For the CDR3, the DNA is TGTGCCAGCGCCGAGACAGGATTCTCTGGAAACACCATATATTTT.

This clone has just one count. This CDR3 is CASSFTGETDTQYF. The CDR3 region has the DNA TGTGCCAGCAGTTTTACGGGGGAAACAGATACGCAGTATTTT. The chain employs TRBV28 and TRBJ2-3; tentatively, D is TRBD2 (6 bases). Germline values: CDR1 MDHEN, CDR2 SYDVKM. CDR3 size: 14 residues. Trimming removed 3 bases at V and 3 bases at J, with 10 bases between.

The chain recombines TRBV4-1 with TRBJ2-3; D is ambiguous. The CDR3 length is 15 residues. Looked up from germline, CDR1 is MGHRA and CDR2 is YSYEKL. The ends were cut back, 2 bases at V and 5 bases at J, with 14 bases in the middle. The CDR3 sequence: CASSQQLAGGDTQYF. CDR3 bases: TGCGCCAGCAGCCAACAATTAGCCGGTGGAGATACGCAGTATTTT.

The chain carries TRBV29-1 and TRBJ2-5; 10 bases agree with TRBD1. Per the germline V gene, CDR1 is SQVTM and CDR2 is ANQGSEA. J lost 0 bases, V lost 4 bases, and 2 bases had no gene match. The CDR3 contains 14 residues. The CDR3 loop reads CSVAGTGDQETQYF. As DNA, the CDR3 is TGCAGCGTTGCCGGGACAGGGGACCAAGAGACCCAGTACTTC.

The V and J genes are TRBV5-1 and TRBJ2-1; the match to TRBD2 covers 10 bases. The CDR3 spans 16 residues. Losses at the gene ends were 4 bases for V and 7 bases for J; bases not matched to a gene: 11. Germline CDR1 reads SGHRS; CDR2 reads YFSETQ. The CDR3 DNA reads TGCGCCAGCAGCCCGTTACTAGCGGGGCCCGGGAATGAGCAGTTCTTC. Protein: CASSPLLAGPGNEQFF.

The rearrangement links TRBV10-3 to TRBJ2-1, with D possibly matching TRBD1 (6 bases). Trimming removed 8 bases from V and 3 bases from J, with 20 bases in between. The CDR3 runs to 16 residues. Germline assignment: CDR1 ENHRY and CDR2 SYGVKD. This CDR3 is CAIGVRDNPNYNEQFF. CDR3 in DNA: TGTGCCATCGGTGTCAGGGACAACCCCAACTACAATGAGCAGTTCTTC.

The chain links TRBV7-2 to TRBJ2-7; 12 positions agree with TRBD2. The CDR3 extends over 18 amino acids. V was clipped by 0 bases and J by 5 bases; unmatched bases: 11. Germline CDR1 reads SGHTA; CDR2 reads FQGNSA. The CDR3 nucleotides read TGTGCCAGCAGCTTAGCCCGGACTAGCGGGACCAGGCTGAACGAGCAGTACTTC. Its translation: CASSLARTSGTRLNEQYF.

The genes are TRBV2 and TRBJ2-5; the D gene is possibly TRBD2 (5 bases). This CDR3 has 14 amino acids. Germline values: CDR1 SNHLY, CDR2 FYNNEI. Trimming removed 4 bases at V and 6 bases at J, with 15 bases between. For the CDR3, the DNA is TGTGCCAGCAGTGCGGGAACAGCCTCACAGACCCAGTACTTC. This encodes CASSAGTASQTQYF.

This clone was observed a few times. This rearrangement joins TRBV5-6 to TRBJ2-7; D unclear. The CDR3 is made up of 12 amino acids. V was clipped by 0 bases and J by 2 bases, with 3 bases between them. Germline assignment: CDR1 SGHDT and CDR2 YYEEEE. The DNA of the CDR3 is TGTGCCAGCAGCTTGGGCGCCTACGAGCAGTACTTC. This gives the protein CASSLGAYEQYF.

CDR3 sequence (DNA): TGTGCCAGCTCACCCAGTGGCGCGGGAGGGGCAGATACGCAGTATTTT. It is translated as CASSPSGAGGADTQYF. The chain has TRBV6-6 and TRBJ2-3; TRBD2 agrees at 9 bases. The CDR3 spans 16 residues. The ends lost 8 bases at V and 4 bases at J; junction bases unmatched: 13. CDR1 MNHNY and CDR2 SVGAGI come from the germline V gene (reference sequence).

This chain uses TRBV10-3 with TRBJ2-3; 8 bases are a match to TRBD1. CDR3 length: 14 residues. Germline V gene sequence: CDR1 ENHRY, CDR2 SYGVKD. The junction had 0 bases not matched to a gene; V was cut back by 4 bases and J by 0 bases. CDR3 loop: CAISGQGSTDTQYF. The CDR3 DNA reads TGTGCCATCAGTGGACAGGGGAGCACAGATACGCAGTATTTT.

This clone was detected once. This rearrangement joins TRBV6-5 to TRBJ1-1, with D possibly TRBD1 on 5 matching bases. This CDR3 contains 15 residues. V dropped 5 bases and J dropped 2 bases, with 15 bases sitting between them. In germline, CDR1 is MNHEY, CDR2 SVGAGI. The CDR3: CASSLPWGENTEAFF. Written as DNA, the CDR3 is TGTGCCAGCAGTCTCCCGTGGGGGGAAAACACTGAAGCTTTCTTT.

The chain carries TRBV7-9 and TRBJ1-4; 11 positions agree with TRBD1. The length of the CDR3 is 17 residues. V lost 5 bases, J lost 4 bases, and 9 bases stayed unmatched. The germline gives CDR1 SEHNR, CDR2 FQNEAQ (reference sequence). The CDR3 region has the DNA TGTGCCAGCAGCGCGGACAGGGGGCGCAGGGTTAATGAAAAACTGTTTTTT. It yields the protein CASSADRGRRVNEKLFF.

The chain recombines TRBV7-9 with TRBJ2-5, with D possibly being TRBD1 (6 bases). The germline V gene encodes CDR1 SEHNR and CDR2 FQNEAQ (reference sequence). The CDR3 spans 14 residues. Trimming stripped 1 base from V and 5 bases from J, with 11 bases between. For the CDR3, the DNA is TGTGCCAGCAGCTTAGGATGGGGGCCCGAGACCCAGTACTTC. Translated, it gives CASSLGWGPETQYF.

V and J are TRBV30 and TRBJ1-1; D gene ambiguous. Germline CDR1 GTSNPN, CDR2 SVGIG (reference sequence). V was pared by 1 base and J by 8 bases, with 11 bases between. The CDR3 is made up of 12 amino acids. CDR3 in DNA: TGTGCCTGGAGTGCCTCTCGACTAGAAGCTTTCTTT. It specifies CAWSASRLEAFF.

The chain links TRBV24-1 to TRBJ1-1; D not certain. Trimming took off 7 bases at V and 1 base at J, with 9 bases between the two ends. Germline CDR1 is KGHDR and CDR2 is SFDVKD. The CDR3 loop spans 13 amino acids. The CDR3 spells CATSPARNTEAFF. The CDR3 DNA is TGTGCCACCAGCCCAGCTAGGAACACTGAAGCTTTCTTT.

The chain links TRBV12-3 or TRBV12-4 to TRBJ2-7, with D perhaps TRBD1 (5 bases). The germline V and J ends were trimmed by 6 bases and 0 bases, with 9 bases remaining between them. The CDR3 length is 13 residues. The CDR3 DNA is TGTGCCAGCAGGGTGACAGCCTCCTACGAGCAGTACTTC. The encoded protein is CASRVTASYEQYF.

The chain links TRBV5-4 to TRBJ2-3, with D possibly being TRBD2 (6 bases). V lost 0 bases and J lost 7, with 12 bases in between. Germline lookup yields CDR1 SGHNT and CDR2 YYREEE (reference sequence). The CDR3 sequence is 14 residues long. The CDR3 sequence is CASSLEVLAHTQYF. CDR3 nucleotides: TGTGCCAGCAGCTTGGAGGTACTAGCTCATACGCAGTATTTT.